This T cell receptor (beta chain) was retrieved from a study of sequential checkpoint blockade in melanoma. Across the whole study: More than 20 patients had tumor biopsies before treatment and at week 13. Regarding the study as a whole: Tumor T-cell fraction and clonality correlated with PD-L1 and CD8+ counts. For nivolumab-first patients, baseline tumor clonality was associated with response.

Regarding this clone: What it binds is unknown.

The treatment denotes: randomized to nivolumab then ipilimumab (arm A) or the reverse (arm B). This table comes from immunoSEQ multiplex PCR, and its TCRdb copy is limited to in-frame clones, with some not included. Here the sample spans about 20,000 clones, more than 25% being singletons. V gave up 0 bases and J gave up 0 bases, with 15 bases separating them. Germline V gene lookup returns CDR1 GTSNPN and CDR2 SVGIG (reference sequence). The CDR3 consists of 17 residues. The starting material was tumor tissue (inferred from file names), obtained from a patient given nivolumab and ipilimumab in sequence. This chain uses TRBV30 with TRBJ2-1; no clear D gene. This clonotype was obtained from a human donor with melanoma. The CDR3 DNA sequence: TGTGCCTGGAGTGTGTTGGATATTAGTAGCTCCTACAATGAGCAGTTCTTC. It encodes CAWSVLDISSSYNEQFF. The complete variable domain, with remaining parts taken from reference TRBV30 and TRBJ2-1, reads SQTIHQWPATLVQPVGSPLSLECTVEGTSNPNLYWYRQAAGRGLQLLFYSVGIGQISSEVPQNLSASRPQDRQFILSSKKLLLSDSGFYLCAWSVLDISSSYNEQFFGPGTRLTVL.